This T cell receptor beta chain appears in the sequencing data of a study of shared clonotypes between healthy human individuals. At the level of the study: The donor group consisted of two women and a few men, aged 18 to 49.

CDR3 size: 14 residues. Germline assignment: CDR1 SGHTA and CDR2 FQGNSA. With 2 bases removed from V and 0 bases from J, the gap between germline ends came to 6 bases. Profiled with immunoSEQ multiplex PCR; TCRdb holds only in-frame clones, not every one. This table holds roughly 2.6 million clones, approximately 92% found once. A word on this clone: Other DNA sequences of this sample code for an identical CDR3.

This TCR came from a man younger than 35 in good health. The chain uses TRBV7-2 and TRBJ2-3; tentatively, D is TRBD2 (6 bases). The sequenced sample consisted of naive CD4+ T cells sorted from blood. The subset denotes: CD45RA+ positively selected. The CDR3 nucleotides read TGTGCCAGCAGCTTACGGGGGAGCACAGATACGCAGTATTTT. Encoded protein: CASSLRGSTDTQYF.